This T cell receptor beta chain originates from a study of identical twins. Points from the study as a whole: Fewer insertions marked abundant cord blood beta clonotypes; young adult naive trended weakly, memory not at all. Zero-insertion analyses might be partly confounded by invariant T cells like MAIT and iNKT.

This clonotype came up a few times. Antigen unknown. Template switching introduced a universal primer site, and the cDNA bore unique molecular identifiers. TCRdb ran MiXCR on the 5' RACE reads and lists one entry per CDR3 protein. Here the sample spans around 530,000 distinct CDR3 sequences, 13% to 15% being singletons. V lost 4 bases to trimming and J lost 0 bases, with 11 bases between them. The CDR3 spans 16 residues. Germline V CDR1 and CDR2: SGHRS, YFSETQ. The data also belong to a second study, concerning yellow fever vaccine responses in identical twins.

The rearrangement uses TRBV5-1 and TRBJ2-6; D not resolved. The receptor comes from a young woman in good health. Sequencing was done on a sample of CD4+ T cells sorted from blood. Written as DNA, the CDR3 is TGCGCCAGCAGCCTTAATTCTCTCTCTGGGGCCAACGTCCTGACTTTC. Translating it yields CASSLNSLSGANVLTF.